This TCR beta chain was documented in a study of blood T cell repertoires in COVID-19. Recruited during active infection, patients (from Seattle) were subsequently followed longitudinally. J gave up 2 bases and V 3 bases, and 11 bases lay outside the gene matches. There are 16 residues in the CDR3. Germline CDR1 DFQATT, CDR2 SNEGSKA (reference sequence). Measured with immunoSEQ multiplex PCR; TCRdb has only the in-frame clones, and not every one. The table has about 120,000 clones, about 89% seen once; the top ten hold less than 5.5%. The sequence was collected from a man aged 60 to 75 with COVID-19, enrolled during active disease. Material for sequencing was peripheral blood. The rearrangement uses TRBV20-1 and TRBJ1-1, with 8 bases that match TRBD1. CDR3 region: CSASGVGTGYNTEAFF. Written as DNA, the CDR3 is TGCAGTGCTAGTGGGGTTGGGACAGGTTATAACACTGAAGCTTTCTTT.